A selection of T cell receptor beta chains follows, all from one sample in a study of blood T cell repertoires in COVID-19. Profiling relied on immunoSEQ multiplex PCR, and the TCRdb table lists in-frame clones only, not all of them. Found here are some 420,000 clones, 75% to 90% of them singletons; the top ten hold roughly 1.1%. The sequenced sample consisted of PBMCs or T cells enriched from blood (not recorded which). The receptors shown here come from a man aged 25 to 45 who had recovered from COVID-19. Both conserved end residues are part of each CDR3. D genes are given only for firm matches. Clone sizes are given selectively: once, few, many, or a class where the clone is expanded.

-	TRBJ2-2	20	TRBD2	TRBV10-3	CAISENRLAGVRSGTGELFF	TGTGCCATCAGTGAGAACCGTCTAGCGGGAGTAAGGTCGGGGACCGGGGAGCTGTTTTTT
-	TRBJ2-7	14	TRBD1	TRBV27	CASSLWQGAYEQYF	TGTGCCAGCAGTTTATGGCAGGGGGCCTACGAGCAGTACTTC
once	TRBJ2-6	18	TRBD1	TRBV11-2	CASSLRTGGNPGANVLTF	TGTGCCAGCAGCCTCAGGACAGGGGGCAACCCTGGGGCCAACGTCCTGACTTTC
-	TRBJ1-6	13	-	TRBV30	CAHRSSYNSPLHF	TGTGCCCACAGGAGCTCCTATAATTCACCCCTCCACTTT
-	TRBJ2-2	14	-	TRBV2	CASILLANTGELFF	TGTGCCAGCATCTTACTAGCGAACACCGGGGAGCTGTTTTTT
-	TRBJ1-1	16	TRBD1	TRBV4-1	CASSHILTGGITEAFF	TGCGCCAGCAGCCATATCCTGACAGGGGGCATTACTGAAGCTTTCTTT
-	TRBJ1-1	14	-	TRBV18	CASSPDRQGTEAFF	TGTGCCAGCTCACCCGACAGGCAGGGGACTGAAGCTTTCTTT
-	TRBJ1-4	14	TRBD1	TRBV7-9	CASSLMGQAEKLFF	TGTGCCAGCAGCTTAATGGGACAGGCTGAAAAACTGTTTTTT
once	TRBJ2-5	13	TRBD2	TRBV6-4	CASSDASGETQYF	TGTGCCAGCAGTGACGCTAGCGGGGAGACCCAGTACTTC
-	TRBJ2-5	10	-	TRBV20-1	CSASSETQYF	TGCAGTGCTAGCTCAGAGACCCAGTACTTC
-	TRBJ2-2	17	TRBD1	TRBV6-1	CASSERLGTGVTGELFF	TGTGCCAGCAGTGAAAGGCTAGGGACAGGGGTAACCGGGGAGCTGTTTTTT
-	TRBJ1-2	15	TRBD1	TRBV5-6	CASSLAAAGGYGYTF	TGTGCCAGCAGCTTGGCGGCGGCAGGGGGTTATGGCTACACCTTC
-	TRBJ1-3	17	TRBD1	TRBV18	CASSPSTGGRSGNTIYF	TGTGCCAGCTCACCTTCGACAGGGGGTAGATCTGGAAACACCATATATTTT
-	TRBJ2-7	15	-	TRBV3-1/TRBV3-2	CASSQDGEWTYEQYF	TGTGCCAGCAGCCAAGATGGAGAATGGACCTACGAGCAGTACTTC
-	TRBJ2-7	12	-	TRBV5-1	CASSDSPYEQYF	TGCGCCAGCAGCGACAGCCCCTACGAGCAGTACTTC
-	TRBJ2-5	11	-	TRBV29-1	CSVLLLGTQYF	TGCAGCGTGCTACTTCTCGGGACCCAGTACTTC
once	TRBJ2-1	13	-	TRBV10-1	CASQEGSYNEQFF	TGCGCCAGCCAGGAGGGCTCCTACAATGAGCAGTTCTTC
-	TRBJ2-1	15	-	TRBV28	CASIPPGKGHNEQFF	TGTGCCAGCATCCCCCCGGGGAAAGGACACAATGAGCAGTTCTTC
-	TRBJ2-7	13	-	TRBV28	CASSLFGEYEQYF	TGTGCCAGCAGTTTATTCGGAGAGTACGAGCAGTACTTC
-	TRBJ2-2	15	TRBD2	TRBV9	CASSVGGRALGELFF	TGTGCCAGCAGCGTAGGGGGGAGGGCGCTTGGGGAGCTGTTTTTT
-	TRBJ2-2	17	-	TRBV18	CASSPDSSAANTGELFF	TGTGCCAGCTCACCAGACTCCAGTGCCGCGAACACCGGGGAGCTGTTTTTT
-	TRBJ2-7	17	TRBD1	TRBV10-2	CASRSGGEPVKGFEQYF	TGCGCCAGCCGGTCAGGGGGCGAGCCGGTGAAAGGGTTCGAGCAGTACTTC
few	TRBJ1-5	15	TRBD1	TRBV7-9	CASSLTGEAYQPQHF	TGTGCCAGCAGCTTAACAGGGGAGGCGTATCAGCCCCAGCATTTT
few	TRBJ1-1	13	-	TRBV29-1	CSVEVRANTEAFF	TGCAGCGTTGAGGTCAGGGCGAACACTGAAGCTTTCTTT
-	TRBJ2-5	15	TRBD2	TRBV19	CASSDGLAGRETQYF	TGTGCCAGTAGTGACGGACTAGCGGGGCGTGAGACCCAGTACTTC
-	TRBJ1-2	15	-	TRBV5-4	CASSLVTVAGSGYTF	TGTGCCAGCAGCTTGGTTACAGTCGCTGGATCTGGCTACACCTTC
-	TRBJ2-7	16	TRBD2	TRBV3-1/TRBV3-2	CASSQDSSGRATEQYF	TGTGCCAGCAGCCAAGATTCTAGCGGGAGGGCCACCGAGCAGTACTTC
-	TRBJ2-7	15	-	TRBV28	CASSTRVTGFQEQYF	TGTGCCAGCAGTACCAGAGTAACGGGATTTCAGGAGCAGTACTTC
-	TRBJ2-2	16	-	TRBV5-5	CASSLEFIEYTGELFF	TGTGCCAGCAGCTTGGAATTTATAGAATACACCGGGGAGCTGTTTTTT
-	TRBJ2-1	12	TRBD2	TRBV4-1	CASRSQGGEQFF	TGCGCCAGCAGGTCCCAGGGAGGGGAGCAGTTCTTC
-	TRBJ1-4	15	TRBD1	TRBV9	CASSVEGTGDEKLFF	TGTGCCAGCAGCGTAGAAGGGACAGGGGACGAAAAACTGTTTTTT
-	TRBJ2-3	16	TRBD2	TRBV13	CASSPWTSGSTDTQYF	TGTGCCAGCAGCCCCTGGACTAGCGGGAGCACAGATACGCAGTATTTT
-	TRBJ2-7	17	-	TRBV10-3	CAISEWDSSATNYEQYF	TGTGCCATCAGTGAGTGGGACTCTAGCGCTACCAACTACGAGCAGTACTTC